These T cell receptor beta chains were read from a single sample in a study of T-cell memory formation after mild COVID-19. One entry per CDR3 protein, called by TCRdb with MiXCR from the 5' RACE reads. The profile shows 350,000 to 500,000 distinct CDR3 sequences, approximately 18% of them singletons. Input material: PBMCs or a T cell subset sorted from them (not recorded which). These receptors originate from a man between 18 and 35 years old who had mild COVID-19 (a few samples of this study predate the infection). Cell type and time point are not known. The CDR3 runs from the conserved cysteine through the conserved F or W. The D gene is left open where the match is weak. The size field is filled for only some rows; it gives once, few, many or a size class.

d_gene: NA; abundance: few; j_gene: TRBJ2-7; v_gene: TRBV7-2; CDR3aa: CASSLVDGNYEQYF; CDR3nt: TGTGCCAGCAGCTTAGTAGACGGAAACTACGAGCAGTACTTC
d_gene: TRBD1; abundance: NA; j_gene: TRBJ2-5; v_gene: TRBV24-1; CDR3aa: CATSDKGGRNNQETQYF; CDR3nt: TGTGCCACCAGTGATAAAGGGGGCCGGAACAACCAAGAGACCCAGTACTTC
d_gene: NA; abundance: NA; j_gene: TRBJ1-6; v_gene: TRBV20-1; CDR3aa: CSVGDYHSLSPLHF; CDR3nt: TGCAGTGTCGGGGACTACCACTCATTGTCACCCCTCCACTTT
d_gene: NA; abundance: NA; j_gene: TRBJ1-4; v_gene: TRBV9; CDR3aa: CASSVGLTAGKLFF; CDR3nt: TGTGCCAGCAGCGTAGGCCTGACAGCCGGAAAACTGTTTTTT
d_gene: TRBD2; abundance: few; j_gene: TRBJ2-2; v_gene: TRBV7-3; CDR3aa: CASSFPSGANTGELFF; CDR3nt: TGTGCCAGCAGCTTTCCTAGCGGCGCGAACACCGGGGAGCTGTTTTTT
d_gene: TRBD1; abundance: few; j_gene: TRBJ1-1; v_gene: TRBV7-2; CDR3aa: CASSLEGAMNTEAFF; CDR3nt: TGTGCCAGCAGCTTGGAGGGGGCTATGAACACTGAAGCTTTCTTT
d_gene: NA; abundance: NA; j_gene: TRBJ1-1; v_gene: TRBV20-1; CDR3aa: CSAVLGAINTEAFF; CDR3nt: TGCAGTGCTGTATTAGGGGCCATTAACACTGAAGCTTTCTTT
d_gene: TRBD1; abundance: many; j_gene: TRBJ1-5; v_gene: TRBV7-2; CDR3aa: CASSLLPRGNQPQHF; CDR3nt: TGTGCCAGCAGCTTACTCCCCAGGGGGAATCAGCCCCAGCATTTT
d_gene: TRBD1; abundance: many; j_gene: TRBJ2-1; v_gene: TRBV12-3/TRBV12-4; CDR3aa: CASSPQGISYNEQFF; CDR3nt: TGTGCCAGCAGCCCACAGGGGATATCCTACAATGAGCAGTTCTTC
d_gene: NA; abundance: NA; j_gene: TRBJ2-1; v_gene: TRBV20-1; CDR3aa: CSARGLNNEQFF; CDR3nt: TGCAGTGCTAGAGGCCTGAACAATGAGCAGTTCTTC
d_gene: NA; abundance: NA; j_gene: TRBJ1-5; v_gene: TRBV5-1; CDR3aa: CASSLDGLNQPQHF; CDR3nt: TGCGCCAGCAGCTTGGACGGGCTAAATCAGCCCCAGCATTTT
d_gene: NA; abundance: NA; j_gene: TRBJ1-2; v_gene: TRBV18; CDR3aa: CASSPSGSGYTF; CDR3nt: TGTGCCAGCTCACCATCAGGCTCAGGCTACACCTTC
d_gene: TRBD2; abundance: few; j_gene: TRBJ2-1; v_gene: TRBV20-1; CDR3aa: CSASGLAGVNEQFF; CDR3nt: TGCAGTGCTAGCGGACTAGCGGGGGTCAATGAGCAGTTCTTC
d_gene: TRBD2; abundance: few; j_gene: TRBJ2-3; v_gene: TRBV6-1; CDR3aa: CASRATSGVTDTQYF; CDR3nt: TGTGCCAGCAGGGCGACTAGCGGGGTTACAGATACGCAGTATTTT
d_gene: TRBD1; abundance: NA; j_gene: TRBJ1-1; v_gene: TRBV24-1; CDR3aa: CATSDGQGALSNTEAFF; CDR3nt: TGTGCCACCAGTGATGGACAGGGGGCCCTCAGCAACACTGAAGCTTTCTTT
d_gene: NA; abundance: many; j_gene: TRBJ2-1; v_gene: TRBV18; CDR3aa: CASSPDRSHNEQFF; CDR3nt: TGTGCCAGCTCACCGGACCGCTCTCACAATGAGCAGTTCTTC
d_gene: TRBD2; abundance: NA; j_gene: TRBJ2-1; v_gene: TRBV20-1; CDR3aa: CSAQGRRGGPYNEQFF; CDR3nt: TGCAGTGCCCAAGGACGGCGGGGGGGTCCCTACAATGAGCAGTTCTTC
d_gene: NA; abundance: NA; j_gene: TRBJ2-3; v_gene: TRBV18; CDR3aa: CASSPIEGTDTQYF; CDR3nt: TGTGCCAGCTCACCAATTGAGGGAACCGATACGCAGTATTTT
d_gene: NA; abundance: few; j_gene: TRBJ2-2; v_gene: TRBV12-3/TRBV12-4; CDR3aa: CASSLATLPNTGELFF; CDR3nt: TGTGCCAGCAGTTTAGCGACCCTACCGAACACCGGGGAGCTGTTTTTT
d_gene: NA; abundance: NA; j_gene: TRBJ2-3; v_gene: TRBV5-1; CDR3aa: CASSAQGGSTDTQYF; CDR3nt: TGCGCCAGCAGCGCTCAGGGTGGGAGCACAGATACGCAGTATTTT
d_gene: NA; abundance: few; j_gene: TRBJ1-6; v_gene: TRBV7-3; CDR3aa: CASSPTGPGSPLHF; CDR3nt: TGTGCCAGCAGCCCTACAGGGCCAGGTTCACCCCTCCACTTT
d_gene: NA; abundance: NA; j_gene: TRBJ2-5; v_gene: TRBV30; CDR3aa: CAWNPGTSEAQYF; CDR3nt: TGTGCCTGGAACCCCGGGACTTCAGAGGCCCAGTACTTC
d_gene: NA; abundance: NA; j_gene: TRBJ2-1; v_gene: TRBV24-1; CDR3aa: CATGSGGSYNEQFF; CDR3nt: TGTGCCACCGGGTCGGGTGGCTCCTACAATGAGCAGTTCTTC
d_gene: NA; abundance: NA; j_gene: TRBJ2-1; v_gene: TRBV20-1; CDR3aa: CSARDYDEQFF; CDR3nt: TGCAGTGCTAGAGATTACGATGAGCAGTTCTTC
d_gene: NA; abundance: many; j_gene: TRBJ2-1; v_gene: TRBV7-9; CDR3aa: CASSLTNEQFF; CDR3nt: TGTGCCAGCAGCTTAACGAATGAGCAGTTCTTC
d_gene: NA; abundance: few; j_gene: TRBJ1-2; v_gene: TRBV12-3/TRBV12-4; CDR3aa: CASSLQGFYGYTF; CDR3nt: TGTGCCAGCAGTTTGCAGGGATTCTATGGCTACACCTTC
d_gene: TRBD2; abundance: few; j_gene: TRBJ2-3; v_gene: TRBV9; CDR3aa: CASSVAPSGSTDTQYF; CDR3nt: TGTGCCAGCAGCGTAGCTCCTAGCGGGAGCACAGATACGCAGTATTTT
d_gene: TRBD2; abundance: NA; j_gene: TRBJ2-4; v_gene: TRBV6-2/TRBV6-3; CDR3aa: CASTTRGVIQYF; CDR3nt: TGTGCCAGCACCACTCGGGGGGTCATTCAGTACTTC
d_gene: TRBD1; abundance: many; j_gene: TRBJ1-1; v_gene: TRBV5-1; CDR3aa: CASSGGTANTEAFF; CDR3nt: TGCGCCAGCAGCGGCGGGACAGCGAACACTGAAGCTTTCTTT